This TCR beta chain was retrieved from a study of blood T cell repertoires in COVID-19. For the study at large: COVID-19 samples, acute and convalescent, were from the United States, Italy and Spain. T cells, B-cell-depleted T cells, or PBMCs supplied cDNA or gDNA.

Per the study methods: Amplification of reference gene primers was used by the study to estimate nucleated cell counts. Some clones are missing from TCRdb's copy, which holds only in-frame ones; the method was immunoSEQ multiplex PCR. For V, J and clone size, that table is used; D and trimming come from the DNA. The data contain about 25,000 clones, about nine tenths of them seen just once; the ten biggest clones take up over 9.5%. The V end was cut by 5 bases, the J end by 9 bases, with 11 bases between. CDR1 SEHNR and CDR2 FQNEAQ come from the germline V gene (reference sequence). The CDR3 runs 12 residues.

The sequenced sample consisted of peripheral blood. This rearrangement joins TRBV7-9 to TRBJ2-4, with a possible D match to TRBD2 (6 bases). The TCR sequence derives from a man aged 65-85 years with acute or convalescent COVID-19. The chain's CDR3 is CASSPGGRIQYF. The CDR3 DNA sequence: TGTGCCAGCAGCCCCGGGGGACGCATTCAGTACTTC.